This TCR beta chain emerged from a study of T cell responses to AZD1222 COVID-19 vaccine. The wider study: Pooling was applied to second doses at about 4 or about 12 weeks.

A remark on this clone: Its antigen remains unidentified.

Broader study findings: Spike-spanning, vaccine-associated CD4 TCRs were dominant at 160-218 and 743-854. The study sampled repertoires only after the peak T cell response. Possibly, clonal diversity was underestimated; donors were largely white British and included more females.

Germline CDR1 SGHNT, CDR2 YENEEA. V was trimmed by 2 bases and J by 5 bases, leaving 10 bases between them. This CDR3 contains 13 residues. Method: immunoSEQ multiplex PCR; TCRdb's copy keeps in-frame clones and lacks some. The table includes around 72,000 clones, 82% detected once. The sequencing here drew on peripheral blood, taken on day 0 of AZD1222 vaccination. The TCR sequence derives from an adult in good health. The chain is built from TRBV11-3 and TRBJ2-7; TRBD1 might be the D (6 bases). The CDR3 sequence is CASSLRQANEQYF. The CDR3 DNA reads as TGTGCCAGCAGCTTAAGACAGGCAAACGAGCAGTACTTC.